This is a list of T cell receptor beta chains from one sample in a study of T cells after posttransplantation cyclophosphamide. Clones were sequenced by immunoSEQ multiplex PCR, and TCRdb holds only the in-frame ones, with some missing. The specimen has about 33,000 clones, none found just once. The sample comprised PBMCs. Source of these receptors: a woman aged 25 to 45 in good health and a related stem cell transplant donor. Each CDR3 is given with its conserved first and last residue. Fields, in order: CDR3 length, D gene, V gene, J gene, clone size, CDR3 protein, CDR3 DNA. D genes are given only for firm matches. Clone size is given for some rows only: seen once, a few or many times, or a class if the clone is expanded.

cdr3_length: 14
d_call: .
v_call: TRBV6-5
j_call: TRBJ1-6
clone_size: many
cdr3_aa: CASSYPRAGSPLHF
cdr3_nt: TGTGCCAGCAGTTACCCCAGGGCTGGTTCACCCCTCCACTTT

cdr3_length: 16
d_call: .
v_call: TRBV9
j_call: TRBJ2-3
clone_size: .
cdr3_aa: CASSVGGRVRADTQYF
cdr3_nt: TGTGCCAGCAGCGTAGGTGGGCGAGTACGCGCAGATACGCAGTATTTT

cdr3_length: 13
d_call: .
v_call: TRBV7-6
j_call: TRBJ2-3
clone_size: many
cdr3_aa: CASSSLLTDTQYF
cdr3_nt: TGTGCCAGCAGCTCCCTACTCACAGATACGCAGTATTTT

cdr3_length: 14
d_call: TRBD2
v_call: TRBV7-2
j_call: TRBJ2-5
clone_size: .
cdr3_aa: CASSPGLAQETQYF
cdr3_nt: TGTGCCAGCAGCCCGGGACTAGCTCAAGAGACCCAGTACTTC

cdr3_length: 15
d_call: TRBD1
v_call: TRBV7-8
j_call: TRBJ1-2
clone_size: .
cdr3_aa: CASSRGQGRSNGYTF
cdr3_nt: TGTGCCAGCAGCCGAGGACAGGGGCGGTCGAATGGCTACACCTTC

cdr3_length: 12
d_call: .
v_call: TRBV5-6
j_call: TRBJ2-1
clone_size: many
cdr3_aa: CASSLAGNEQFF
cdr3_nt: TGTGCCAGCAGCTTGGCGGGTAACGAGCAGTTCTTC

cdr3_length: 13
d_call: TRBD2
v_call: TRBV6-2/TRBV6-3
j_call: TRBJ2-1
clone_size: many
cdr3_aa: CASRFGGGNEQFF
cdr3_nt: TGTGCCAGCAGATTCGGGGGGGGCAATGAGCAGTTCTTC

cdr3_length: 13
d_call: .
v_call: TRBV10-3
j_call: TRBJ2-2
clone_size: many
cdr3_aa: CAIRTGNTGELFF
cdr3_nt: TGTGCCATCAGGACAGGGAACACCGGGGAGCTGTTTTTT

cdr3_length: 14
d_call: TRBD2
v_call: TRBV6-4
j_call: TRBJ2-1
clone_size: many
cdr3_aa: CASSGLAGDNEQFF
cdr3_nt: TGTGCCAGCAGTGGGCTAGCGGGGGACAATGAGCAGTTCTTC

cdr3_length: 12
d_call: .
v_call: TRBV6-5
j_call: TRBJ2-3
clone_size: many
cdr3_aa: CASRTGTDTQYF
cdr3_nt: TGTGCCAGCAGGACAGGCACAGATACGCAGTATTTT

cdr3_length: 15
d_call: .
v_call: TRBV19
j_call: TRBJ1-6
clone_size: many
cdr3_aa: CASSLGGNYNSPLHF
cdr3_nt: TGTGCCAGTAGCCTCGGGGGGAACTATAATTCACCCCTCCACTTT

cdr3_length: 15
d_call: TRBD1
v_call: TRBV18
j_call: TRBJ1-6
clone_size: many
cdr3_aa: CASSVTGEEGSPLHF
cdr3_nt: TGTGCCAGCTCAGTAACAGGGGAAGAGGGTTCACCCCTCCACTTT

cdr3_length: 12
d_call: .
v_call: TRBV12-3/TRBV12-4
j_call: TRBJ1-2
clone_size: many
cdr3_aa: CASSYGGGGYTF
cdr3_nt: TGTGCCAGCAGTTACGGAGGGGGTGGCTACACCTTC